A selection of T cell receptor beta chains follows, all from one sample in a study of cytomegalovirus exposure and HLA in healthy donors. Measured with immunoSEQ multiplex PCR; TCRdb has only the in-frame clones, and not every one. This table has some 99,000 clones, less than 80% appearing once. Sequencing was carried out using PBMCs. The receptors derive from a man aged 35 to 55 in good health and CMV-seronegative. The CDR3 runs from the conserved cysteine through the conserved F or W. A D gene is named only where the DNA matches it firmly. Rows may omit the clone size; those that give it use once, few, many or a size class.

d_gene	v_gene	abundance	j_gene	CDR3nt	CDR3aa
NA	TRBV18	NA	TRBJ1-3	TGTGCCAGCTCACCACCGCGGGGAGCTGGAAACACCATATATTTT	CASSPPRGAGNTIYF
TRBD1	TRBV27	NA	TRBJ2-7	TGTGCCAGCAGTTTCGGACAGGGTGGCTACGAGCAGTACTTC	CASSFGQGGYEQYF
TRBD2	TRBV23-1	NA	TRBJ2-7	TGCGCCAGCAGTCTCCGGACTAGCCAGAGTCACTCCTACGAGCAGTACTTC	CASSLRTSQSHSYEQYF
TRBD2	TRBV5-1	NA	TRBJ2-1	TGCGCCAGCAGGACTAGCGGGACCAACAATGAGCAGTTCTTC	CASRTSGTNNEQFF
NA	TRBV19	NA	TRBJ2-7	TGTGCCAGTAGTCCCACGGCAGGGCAATTTTACGAGCAGTACTTC	CASSPTAGQFYEQYF
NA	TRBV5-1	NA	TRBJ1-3	TGCGTCAGCAGCCCGGAGTCTGGAAACACCATATATTTT	CVSSPESGNTIYF
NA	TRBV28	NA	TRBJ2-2	TGTGCCAGCCAACGGGTTGGTAACGCCGGGGAGCTGTTTTTT	CASQRVGNAGELFF
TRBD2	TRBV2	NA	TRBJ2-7	TGTGCCAGCGTTCTAGCGGGAGCTGGCGAGCAGTACTTC	CASVLAGAGEQYF
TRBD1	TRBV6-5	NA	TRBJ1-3	TGTGCCAGCAAAAACTCAGGGGGCTCGTACACCATATATTTT	CASKNSGGSYTIYF
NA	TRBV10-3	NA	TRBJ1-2	TGTGCCATCAGCCCCCGGGGGGCGGGGGAAGGAGGCTACACCTTC	CAISPRGAGEGGYTF
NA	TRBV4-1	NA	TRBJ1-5	TGCGCCAGCAGCCCGTTCCCGGGGGGCGCGAGCAGCAATCAGCCCCAGCATTTT	CASSPFPGGASSNQPQHF
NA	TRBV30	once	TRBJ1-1	TGTGCCTGGAGGGCCCTTTATAACACTGAAGCTTTCTTT	CAWRALYNTEAFF
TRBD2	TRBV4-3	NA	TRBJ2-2	TGCGCCAGCAGCCAAGGTGTCCCCAGCGGGAGGGCCTTCTCCGGGGAGCTGTTTTTT	CASSQGVPSGRAFSGELFF
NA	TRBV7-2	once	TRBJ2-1	TGTGCCAGCAGCTTGTCGGGGGACCTCTCCTACAATGAGCAGTTCTTC	CASSLSGDLSYNEQFF